This is a list of T cell receptor beta chains from one sample in a study of cytomegalovirus exposure and HLA in healthy donors. Assay: immunoSEQ multiplex PCR; the TCRdb copy retains only in-frame clones and omits some. The sample shows approximately 300,000 clones, 86% of them seen only once. The sequencing input was PBMCs. Receptor source: a woman aged 18-29 years in good health and CMV-seronegative. Both conserved end residues are part of each CDR3. A D gene is named only where the DNA matches it firmly. Clone size, where shown, is once, few, many, or a class for clones that have expanded.

TRBV18	TRBJ2-5	NA	NA	TGTGCCAGCTCAAGACGACAAGAAGAGACCCAGTACTTC	CASSRRQEETQYF
TRBV6-5	TRBJ2-7	NA	NA	TGTGCCAGCAACGGGGGCTACGAGCAGTACTTC	CASNGGYEQYF
TRBV2	TRBJ2-5	few	TRBD2	TGTGCCAGCAGGTTGCTAGCGGGAGAGACCCAGTACTTC	CASRLLAGETQYF
TRBV7-3	TRBJ1-1	NA	NA	TGTGCCAGCAGTTTTGGAGAGAACACTGAAGCTTTCTTT	CASSFGENTEAFF
TRBV4-2	TRBJ1-1	few	NA	TGTGCCAGCAGCCAAGATCCACAGGGCGGGTACACTGAAGCTTTCTTT	CASSQDPQGGYTEAFF
TRBV5-4	TRBJ1-1	NA	NA	TGTGCCAGCAGCCCGGGAGGGGGGGACACTGAAGCTTTCTTT	CASSPGGGDTEAFF
TRBV4-1	TRBJ2-4	NA	NA	TGCGCCAGCAGCCAGCGGGCGGCAGGGGATACCAAAAACATTCAGTACTTC	CASSQRAAGDTKNIQYF
TRBV10-3	TRBJ2-7	NA	NA	TGTGCCATCACCAAGACAGGCTCCCTCGACGAGCAGTACTTC	CAITKTGSLDEQYF
TRBV2	TRBJ1-3	NA	TRBD1	TGTGCCAGCAGTGAATGGGACAGTAACTCTGGAAACACCATATATTTT	CASSEWDSNSGNTIYF
TRBV5-1	TRBJ2-7	NA	TRBD1	TGCGCCAGCGGTGCGGGACAGGGGGGCTACGAGCAGTACTTC	CASGAGQGGYEQYF
TRBV6-5	TRBJ2-7	NA	TRBD2	TGTGCCAGCAGGCCGGGGACTAACACCTACGAGCAGTACTTC	CASRPGTNTYEQYF
TRBV4-1	TRBJ2-3	once	NA	TGCGCCAGCAGCCTTACAGTGGGCTGGAGCACAGATACGCAGTATTTT	CASSLTVGWSTDTQYF
TRBV5-6	TRBJ2-7	NA	TRBD2	TGTGCCAGCAGCTTGGGAAAATTCGCTAGCGGGATCAACTCCGACGAGCAGTACTTC	CASSLGKFASGINSDEQYF
TRBV9	TRBJ2-5	NA	NA	TGTGCCAGCAGCGTAGGAGCGGAGCAAGAGACCCAGTACTTC	CASSVGAEQETQYF
TRBV19	TRBJ1-1	NA	NA	TGTGCCAGTAGTCAGGGGCAAATCACTGAAGCTTTCTTT	CASSQGQITEAFF
TRBV19	TRBJ2-3	NA	TRBD1	TGTGCCAGTAGATCCGGACAGGGAAGCACAGATACGCAGTATTTT	CASRSGQGSTDTQYF
TRBV19	TRBJ1-2	NA	NA	TGTGCCAGTAGTCGGACAGCCTATGGCTACACCTTC	CASSRTAYGYTF
TRBV28	TRBJ2-1	NA	TRBD2	TGTGCCAGCCTGCTAGCGGGAGGGTGGAATGAGCAGTTCTTC	CASLLAGGWNEQFF
TRBV25-1	TRBJ2-7	NA	NA	TGTGCCAGCAGTGTTGGGGGCATAGGGTCCTACGAGCAGTACTTC	CASSVGGIGSYEQYF
TRBV2	TRBJ2-7	NA	TRBD1	TGTGCCAGCATTGCCGAACCGGGACAGGGTTCCTACGAGCAGTACTTC	CASIAEPGQGSYEQYF
TRBV29-1	TRBJ1-4	NA	TRBD1	TGCAGCGTTGATGGACAGGGTAGAAAACTGTTTTTT	CSVDGQGRKLFF